The TCR beta chain described here comes from a study of blood T cell repertoires in COVID-19. Study background: COVID-19 samples from acute and convalescent phases originated in the United States, Italy and Spain.

Germline assignment: CDR1 MNHNS and CDR2 SASEGT. Losses at the gene ends were 3 bases for V and 4 bases for J; bases not matched to a gene: 9. This CDR3 is 17 amino acids long. Living in under 30 US areas, the participants were between roughly 18 and 90 years of age. Clinical histories supplied by participants themselves formed the basis of cohort assignment. Per the study methods: Estimation of nucleated cell counts was performed using reference gene primer amplification. The protocol was immunoSEQ multiplex PCR, while the TCRdb copy is restricted to in-frame clones and leaves out a portion. D and trimming come from the DNA, and the V and J calls and clone size come from that table. In the table there are about 240,000 clones, around 86% of which are singletons.

The chain employs TRBV6-1 and TRBJ2-3; 11 positions match TRBD2. The receptor was isolated from a woman aged 40 to 50 with acute COVID-19. What was sequenced was PBMCs or T cells enriched from blood (not recorded which). The CDR3 DNA is TGTGCCAGCAGTGAGCCAAAACTAGCGGGAGTTTCAGATACGCAGTATTTT. Protein product: CASSEPKLAGVSDTQYF.